This T cell receptor (beta chain) was identified during a study of T cell responses to AZD1222 COVID-19 vaccine. Study conclusions and caveats: There were mostly white British donors and more females than males, and clonal diversity was possibly underestimated. Spike as a whole was targeted by vaccine-associated CD4 TCRs, dominant at 160-218 and 743-854.

Germline trimming cut 5 bases from V and 0 bases from J; bases unmatched to any gene: 8. The CDR3 spans 18 residues. In germline, CDR1 is MNHEY, CDR2 SMNVEV (reference sequence). For this clone: Its antigen is unidentified.

Sequencing used immunoSEQ multiplex PCR; TCRdb keeps in-frame clones, though not all of them. The repertoire holds tens of thousands of clones, with about 93% as singletons. The chain employs TRBV27 and TRBJ2-6; 9 bases are a match to TRBD1. The receptor comes from an adult in good health. Sequencing used peripheral blood, obtained on day 0 of MenACWY control vaccination. The CDR3 spells CASSGWDRAFSGANVLTF. As DNA, the CDR3 is TGTGCCAGCAGTGGGTGGGACAGGGCTTTCTCTGGGGCCAACGTCCTGACTTTC.